Reported below is one T cell receptor beta chain. The trim removed 5 bases at V and 4 bases at J, leaving 9 bases unmatched. The CDR3 contains 16 residues. Germline V gene lookup returns CDR1 KGHDR and CDR2 SFDVKD. As originally analysed: Estimation of nucleated cell counts was performed using reference gene primer amplification. Using immunoSEQ multiplex PCR, the repertoire was profiled, and TCRdb retains in-frame clones only, with some absent. That table is the source of V, J and clone size, and D and trimming were worked out from the DNA. The sample holds 280,000 or so clones; roughly 89% are singletons and the top ten take around 1.7%. This specimen belongs to a study of blood T cell repertoires in COVID-19. In the study overall: PBMCs, B-cell-depleted T cells, or T cells were the source of the cDNA or gDNA that made up the material.

This sequence originates from a woman between 18 and 29 years old with acute COVID-19. The material sequenced was PBMCs or T cells enriched from blood (not recorded which). The chain is built from TRBV24-1 and TRBJ2-5; 10 bases match TRBD2. The CDR3, as DNA: TGTGCCACCAGTGGCACGTTAGCGGGAGGACGAGAGACCCAGTACTTC. Amino acids: CATSGTLAGGRETQYF.